This T cell receptor beta chain originates from a study of OX40 agonist ivuxolimab in advanced cancers. For the study at large: Dose-escalation patients were diagnosed with hepatocellular carcinoma, melanoma, renal cell cancer or head and neck cancer. Three patients showed partial responses: one hepatocellular carcinoma and two cutaneous melanoma cases. Study-level points and caveats: On average, a greater number of expanded clones characterised CD8+ T cells relative to CD4+.

There are 12 residues in the CDR3. V was cut by 2 bases and J by 5 bases, with 7 bases left in between. Germline V gene data show CDR1 as MGHDK and CDR2 as SYGVNS. The timepoints at which blood was sampled were baseline, cycle 4 day 1, and cycle 7 day 1. Sequenced by immunoSEQ multiplex PCR; TCRdb stores in-frame clones only, minus some. The repertoire holds around 57,000 clones, with approximately 77% as singletons. Points on this clone: Its antigen is not known.

The TCR was taken from an adult with an advanced solid tumor such as melanoma, head and neck, liver or kidney cancer. J is TRBJ2-7 and V is TRBV25-1; D not resolved. The sample consisted of CD4+ or CD8+ T cells sorted from blood, taken in a trial of the OX40 agonist ivuxolimab. The CDR3: CASSENSHEQYF. The CDR3 coding sequence is TGTGCCAGCAGTGAAAATTCCCACGAGCAGTACTTC.